The next 21 T cell receptor beta chains were all read from a single sample in a study of T cells in Graves' hyperthyroidism and ophthalmopathy. TCR beta CDR3 regions were amplified from RNA transcripts. HTBI primers drove first-round RT-PCR of the TCR CDR3. TCRdb reprocessed the multiplex PCR reads via MiXCR and lists one record per CDR3 protein. Here the sample spans 550,000 to 800,000 distinct CDR3 sequences, roughly 17% being singletons. Sequencing was performed on blood. The origin of the receptors is a man aged 45-65 years with Graves' hyperthyroidism.

In its sample, this clonotype was seen many times. The chain's CDR3 is CASRDSGRANGELFF. In nucleotides, the CDR3 is TGTGCCAGCAGGGATAGCGGGAGGGCCAACGGGGAGCTGTTTTTT. The chain links TRBV12-3 or TRBV12-4 to TRBJ2-2, with TRBD2 matching over 11 bases. This CDR3 contains 15 residues. The V gene end was trimmed by 6 bases and the J gene end by 7 bases; junction bases not matched to a gene: 7.

This clonotype is a singleton in its sample. Its ends do not fully match the called genes, so a read error is possible. The rearrangement joins TRBV30 to TRBJ2-7; D not certain. Germline CDR1 GTSNPN, CDR2 SVGIG (reference sequence). The CDR3 totals 13 residues. DNA of the CDR3: TGTGCCTTCACTAAAACAACGACCTACGGGCAGTACTTC. It is translated as CAFTKTTTYGQYF.

This clonotype was counted only a few times. The chain employs TRBV27 and TRBJ2-7; 8 nucleotides align to TRBD1. The CDR3 is made up of 15 amino acids. CDR1 MNHEY and CDR2 SMNVEV come from the germline V gene (reference sequence). The ends lost 3 bases at V and 2 bases at J; junction bases unmatched: 6. The CDR3 spells CASSFSRTGTYEQYF. In nucleotides, the CDR3 is TGTGCCAGCAGTTTCTCCAGGACAGGGACCTACGAGCAGTACTTC.

This clonotype was counted ten times or more. The chain uses TRBV18 and TRBJ2-5; maybe TRBD2 (5 bases). The CDR3 covers 15 residues. The ends were cut back, 2 bases at V and 7 bases at J, with 17 bases in the middle. Germline CDR1 is KGHSH and CDR2 is LQKENI. CDR3 residues: CASSPVSSGLGTQYF. CDR3 DNA sequence: TGTGCCAGCTCACCAGTCTCCTCGGGGTTAGGGACCCAGTACTTC.

The table lists this clonotype with many counts. V is TRBV6-2 or TRBV6-3 and J is TRBJ1-2; 7 bases are shared with TRBD1. Germline-derived CDR1 and CDR2 are MNHEY and SVGEGT. J was trimmed by 4 bases and V by 6 bases; bases with no gene match: 5. The CDR3 sequence is 13 residues long. CDR3 in amino acids: CASRIGQVYGYTF. The CDR3, as DNA: TGTGCCAGCAGAATTGGACAGGTCTATGGCTACACCTTC.

There are a few counts of this clonotype. The chain employs TRBV27 and TRBJ1-3, with 7 bases lining up with TRBD1. Trimming took 3 bases from V and 7 from J; bases not matched to a gene: 9. Germline lookup yields CDR1 MNHEY and CDR2 SMNVEV (reference sequence). CDR3 size: 15 residues. The CDR3 coding sequence is TGTGCCAGCAGTTTGGCGGCAGGGGGTTGGAACACCATATATTTT. Translation: CASSLAAGGWNTIYF.

The chain has TRBV18 and TRBJ2-4; weak D call: TRBD1 (5 bases). V lost 2 bases and J 3 bases, leaving 8 bases between the germline ends. This CDR3 contains 14 residues. The germline V gene has CDR1 KGHSH and CDR2 LQKENI. In DNA form, the CDR3 reads TGTGCCAGCTCACCAGAAGGGGTCAAAAACATTCAGTACTTC. Translated: CASSPEGVKNIQYF.

This clonotype was seen at least ten times. The V call is TRBV10-3, the J call TRBJ2-2; possibly TRBD1 for D (5 bases). CDR1 and CDR2 from the germline V gene are ENHRY and SYGVKD. CDR3 length equals 16 residues. V was trimmed by 0 bases and J by 7 bases, leaving 15 bases between them. As DNA, the CDR3 is TGTGCCATCAGTGAGTCGGAAAGGGGCGCAGGCGGGGAGCTGTTTTTT. As protein: CAISESERGAGGELFF.

V is TRBV19 and J is TRBJ2-1; 8 nucleotides agree with TRBD2. With V trimmed by 2 bases and J by 7 bases, 7 bases remained unmatched. The length of the CDR3 is 15 residues. CDR1 is LNHDA and CDR2 is SQIVND in the germline V gene (reference sequence). The CDR3 sequence is CASSIIAGSENEQFF. The CDR3 nucleotides are TGTGCCAGTAGTATAATAGCGGGATCGGAAAATGAGCAGTTCTTC.

This clonotype came up many times. The chain couples TRBV7-6 to TRBJ2-5; D is tentatively TRBD1 or TRBD2 (5 bases each). This CDR3 has 13 amino acids. Germline lookup yields CDR1 SGHVS and CDR2 FNYEAQ. Trimming shortened V by 5 bases and J by 5 bases, and 12 bases separated the two germline ends. The CDR3 is CASSLRETETQYF. As DNA, the CDR3 is TGTGCCAGCAGCCTCAGGGAGACGGAGACCCAGTACTTC.

About this clonotype itself: A much larger clone differs by one base, so this may be a read error. The genes are TRBV28 and TRBJ2-1; no clear D. The CDR3 is made up of 14 amino acids. Germline lookup yields CDR1 MDHEN and CDR2 SYDVKM. The CDR3 nucleotides read TGTACCAGCAGTTTACAGTTAGCCTACAATGAGCAGTTCTTC. As protein: CTSSLQLAYNEQFF.

The chain uses TRBV3-1 and TRBJ2-5, with TRBD1 identical over 7 bases. Germline CDR1 reads LGHDT; CDR2 reads YNNKEL (reference sequence). V shed 0 bases and J 3 bases; nucleotides not matched to a gene: 10. The CDR3 runs to 17 residues. The DNA of the CDR3 is TGTGCCAGCAGCCAAGAAACTCAGGGGGTATCTAAAGAGACCCAGTACTTC. Translating gives CASSQETQGVSKETQYF.

The chain links TRBV7-2 to TRBJ2-5; D gene ambiguous. Trimming removed 5 bases at V and 5 bases at J, with 18 bases between. The CDR3 length is 15 residues. Germline assignment: CDR1 SGHTA and CDR2 FQGNSA. CDR3 DNA: TGTGCCAGCAGCCTCCTTAAGGGCGCTACCGAGACCCAGTACTTC. It yields the protein CASSLLKGATETQYF.

This clonotype was observed a few times. The rearrangement joins TRBV28 to TRBJ2-1; the D is unclear. Germline V gene sequence: CDR1 MDHEN, CDR2 SYDVKM. Trimming shortened V by 3 bases and J by 7 bases, and 10 bases separated the two germline ends. This CDR3 region has 13 residues. The CDR3 DNA sequence: TGTGCCAGCAGTTTGAGGTCAAAGAATGAGCAGTTCTTC. It codes for CASSLRSKNEQFF.

At least ten counts were recorded for this clonotype. V gene TRBV11-1 combines with J gene TRBJ2-1, with D possibly matching TRBD1 (6 bases). This CDR3 contains 15 residues. Trimming took 0 bases from V and 5 from J, leaving 11 bases between them. Germline V gene data show CDR1 as SGHAT and CDR2 as FQDESV (reference sequence). The CDR3 DNA reads TGTGCCAGCAGCTTAGCAGGGGGACGACACAATGAGCAGTTCTTC. It codes for CASSLAGGRHNEQFF.

In its sample, this clonotype was seen a few times. The CDR3 DNA is TGCGCCAGCAGCCAACGGACAGGGGGTGATCAGCCCCAGCATTTT. Amino acid sequence: CASSQRTGGDQPQHF. The chain recombines TRBV4-1 with TRBJ1-5; 10 nucleotides agree with TRBD1. The trim removed 2 bases at V and 5 bases at J, leaving 3 bases unmatched. Germline-derived CDR1 and CDR2 are MGHRA and YSYEKL. This CDR3 comprises 15 residues.

This clonotype was recorded many times. The chain links TRBV7-9 to TRBJ2-7, with D perhaps assigned TRBD1 or TRBD2 (6 bases each). The V gene's germline CDR1 is SEHNR and CDR2 FQNEAQ (reference sequence). The V gene lost 4 bases and the J gene lost 4 bases, with 14 bases spanning the gap. CDR3 length equals 14 residues. CDR3 in amino acids: CASSSSGAVYEQYF. For the CDR3, the DNA is TGTGCCAGCAGCTCCTCGGGGGCGGTGTACGAGCAGTACTTC.

This clonotype was recorded many times. The chain recombines TRBV7-3 with TRBJ2-3, with D possibly TRBD1 on 5 matching bases. The CDR3 spans 15 residues. V dropped 0 bases and J dropped 0 bases, with 7 bases sitting between them. Germline V lookup: CDR1 SGHTA, CDR2 FQGTGA. The CDR3 region is CASSLTGASTDTQYF. The DNA of the CDR3 is TGTGCCAGCAGCTTAACTGGGGCTAGCACAGATACGCAGTATTTT.

This clonotype was found many times. V usage is TRBV20-1 and J usage is TRBJ2-3, with TRBD2 identical over 9 bases. V was pared by 0 bases and J by 0 bases, with 4 bases of the junction left unmatched. The CDR3 length is 16 residues. Germline CDR1 reads DFQATT; CDR2 reads SNEGSKA (reference sequence). The CDR3 nucleotides read TGCAGTGCTAGAGATGGTAGCGGGAGTAGCACAGATACGCAGTATTTT. Translating it yields CSARDGSGSSTDTQYF.

This clonotype has more than one count but fewer than ten. This chain connects TRBV20-1 to TRBJ2-7; 9 bases line up with TRBD1. V lost 6 bases to trimming and J lost 6 bases; unmatched junction nucleotides: 15. Looked up from germline, CDR1 is DFQATT and CDR2 is SNEGSKA (reference sequence). CDR3 length: 15 residues. This CDR3 is CSARTGALGRSEQYF. CDR3 sequence (DNA): TGCAGTGCGAGGACAGGGGCGTTGGGGCGGAGCGAGCAGTACTTC.

This clonotype was seen repeatedly, ten times or more. The chain couples TRBV7-2 to TRBJ1-1; no definite D call. CDR3 length: 14 residues. Deletions cut 6 bases from V and 4 bases from J, with 15 bases between. The germline gives CDR1 SGHTA, CDR2 FQGNSA. Here the CDR3 reads CASSTNWAGTEAFF. CDR3 DNA sequence: TGTGCCAGCAGTACAAATTGGGCAGGCACTGAAGCTTTCTTT.